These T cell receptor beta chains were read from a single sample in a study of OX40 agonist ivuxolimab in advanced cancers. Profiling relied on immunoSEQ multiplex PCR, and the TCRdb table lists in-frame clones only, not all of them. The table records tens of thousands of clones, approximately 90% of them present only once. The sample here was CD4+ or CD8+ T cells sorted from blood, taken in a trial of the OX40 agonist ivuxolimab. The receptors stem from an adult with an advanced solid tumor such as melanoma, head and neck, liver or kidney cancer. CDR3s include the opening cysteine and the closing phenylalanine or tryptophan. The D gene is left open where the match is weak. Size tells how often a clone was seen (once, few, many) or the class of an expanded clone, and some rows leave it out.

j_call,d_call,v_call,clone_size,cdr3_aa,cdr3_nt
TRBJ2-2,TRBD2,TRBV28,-,CASSREVLTGELFF,TGTGCCAGCAGCCGGGAGGTACTCACCGGGGAGCTGTTTTTT
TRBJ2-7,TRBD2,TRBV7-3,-,CASSAQAGGSYEQYF,TGTGCCAGCAGCGCACAAGCGGGAGGTAGCTACGAGCAGTACTTC
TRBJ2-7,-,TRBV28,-,CASSTRQKPSYEQYF,TGTGCCAGCAGCACCCGACAGAAACCTTCCTACGAGCAGTACTTC
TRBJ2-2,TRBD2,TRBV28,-,CASSFRTSGRPAGELFF,TGTGCCAGCAGTTTTCGGACTAGCGGGAGACCGGCCGGGGAGCTGTTTTTT
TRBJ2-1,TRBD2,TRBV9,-,CASSVGTSGVWYEQFF,TGTGCCAGCAGCGTAGGGACTAGCGGGGTCTGGTATGAGCAGTTCTTC
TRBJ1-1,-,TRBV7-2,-,CASSSPRGMRTEAFF,TGTGCCAGCAGCTCACCCAGGGGAATGAGGACTGAAGCTTTCTTT
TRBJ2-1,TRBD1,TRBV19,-,CASSGTGAYNEQFF,TGTGCCAGTAGTGGGACAGGGGCATACAATGAGCAGTTCTTC
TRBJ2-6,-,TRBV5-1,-,CASSWEDIGGANVLTF,TGCGCCAGCAGCTGGGAAGACATTGGTGGGGCCAACGTCCTGACTTTC
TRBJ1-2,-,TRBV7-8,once,CASSLVGRVDGYTF,TGTGCCAGCAGCTTAGTCGGCAGGGTAGATGGCTACACCTTC
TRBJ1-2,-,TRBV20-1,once,CSADNSYGYTF,TGCAGTGCCGACAACTCCTATGGCTACACCTTC
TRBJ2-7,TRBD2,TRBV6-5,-,CASSFSGVPREQYF,TGTGCCAGCAGCTTTAGCGGGGTCCCTAGGGAGCAGTACTTC
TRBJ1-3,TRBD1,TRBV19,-,CASSPTGGKRNTIYF,TGTGCCAGTAGCCCAACAGGGGGCAAAAGAAACACCATATATTTT
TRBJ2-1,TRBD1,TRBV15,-,CATSLSVGTDYNEQFF,TGTGCCACCAGCTTAAGTGTCGGGACAGATTACAATGAGCAGTTCTTC
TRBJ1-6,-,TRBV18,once,CASSNNRDSPLHF,TGTGCCAGCTCAAACAACAGGGATTCACCCCTCCACTTT
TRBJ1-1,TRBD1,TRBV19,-,CASSEDRGHNTEAFF,TGTGCCAGTAGTGAAGACAGGGGGCACAACACTGAAGCTTTCTTT
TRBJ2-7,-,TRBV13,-,CASSQTRSEQYF,TGTGCCAGCAGCCAAACTAGGTCCGAGCAGTACTTC
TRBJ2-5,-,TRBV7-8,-,CASSPSRGRFETQYF,TGTGCCAGCAGTCCCTCCCGGGGGCGCTTTGAGACCCAGTACTTC
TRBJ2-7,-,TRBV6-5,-,CASSYAAEQYF,TGTGCCAGCAGTTACGCGGCCGAGCAGTACTTC
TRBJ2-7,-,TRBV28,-,CASSFNPRAGGDGLYEQYF,TGTGCCAGCAGTTTCAACCCCCGGGCTGGGGGAGACGGTTTATACGAGCAGTACTTC
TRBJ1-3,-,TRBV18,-,CASSPGTTGNTIYF,TGTGCCAGCTCACCAGGGACAACTGGAAACACCATATATTTT
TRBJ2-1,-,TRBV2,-,CASMLTSYNEQFF,TGTGCCAGCATGCTAACTTCCTACAATGAGCAGTTCTTC
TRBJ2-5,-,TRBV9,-,CASSVDVRKGETQYF,TGTGCCAGCAGCGTAGATGTACGGAAAGGGGAGACCCAGTACTTC
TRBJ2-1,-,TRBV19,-,CASSASVMSSYNEQFF,TGTGCCAGTAGTGCCTCTGTGATGAGCTCCTACAATGAGCAGTTCTTC
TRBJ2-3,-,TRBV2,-,CASSSVQRSTDTQYF,TGTGCCAGCAGTAGCGTACAGAGATCAACAGATACGCAGTATTTT
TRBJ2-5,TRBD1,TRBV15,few,CATSRTGQYQETQYF,TGTGCCACCAGCAGGACAGGGCAGTACCAAGAGACCCAGTACTTC
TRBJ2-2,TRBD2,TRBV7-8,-,CASSLTSGSGELFF,TGTGCCAGCAGCTTAACTAGCGGGAGTGGGGAGCTGTTTTTT
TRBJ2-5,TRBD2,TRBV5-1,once,CASSPPLAGGETQYF,TGCGCCAGCAGCCCGCCCCTAGCGGGCGGAGAGACCCAGTACTTC
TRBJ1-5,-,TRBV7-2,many,CASSSATRQPQHF,TGTGCCAGCAGCTCCGCTACTAGGCAGCCCCAGCATTTT
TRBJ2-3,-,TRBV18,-,CASSPNGLLFDTQYF,TGTGCCAGCTCACCAAACGGGCTACTCTTCGATACGCAGTATTTT
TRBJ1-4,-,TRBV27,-,CASSPHRATNEKLFF,TGTGCCAGCAGTCCCCACAGAGCAACTAATGAAAAACTGTTTTTT
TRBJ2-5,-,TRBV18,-,CASSPKAGGTGETQYF,TGTGCCAGCTCACCAAAGGCAGGGGGGACTGGGGAGACCCAGTACTTC
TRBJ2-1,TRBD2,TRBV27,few,CASKPGLAERGSYNEQFF,TGTGCCAGCAAACCGGGACTAGCGGAAAGGGGATCCTACAATGAGCAGTTCTTC
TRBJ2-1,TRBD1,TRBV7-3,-,CASSFVRGQHNEQFF,TGTGCCAGCAGCTTTGTCCGGGGACAGCACAATGAGCAGTTCTTC
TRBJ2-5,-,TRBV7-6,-,CASSLGDTQETQYF,TGTGCCAGCAGCTTAGGGGACACCCAAGAGACCCAGTACTTC
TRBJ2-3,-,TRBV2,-,CASRKRVGSSGTDTQYF,TGTGCCAGCAGAAAGCGGGTGGGTTCATCTGGCACAGATACGCAGTATTTT
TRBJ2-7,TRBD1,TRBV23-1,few,CASSPIPGQNNEQYF,TGCGCCAGCAGTCCGATACCGGGACAGAATAACGAGCAGTACTTC
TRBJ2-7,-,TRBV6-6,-,CASSSPGYEQYF,TGTGCCAGCAGTTCTCCCGGATACGAGCAGTACTTC
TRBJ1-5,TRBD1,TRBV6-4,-,CASSEVGGGGTPQHF,TGTGCCAGCAGTGAAGTAGGGGGCGGGGGGACGCCCCAGCATTTT
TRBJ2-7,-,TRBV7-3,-,CASSQGTGVQYF,TGTGCCAGCAGCCAAGGCACGGGGGTGCAGTACTTC
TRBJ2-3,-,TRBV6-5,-,CASSSPAGNTDTQYF,TGTGCCAGCAGTTCCCCGGCAGGAAACACAGATACGCAGTATTTT
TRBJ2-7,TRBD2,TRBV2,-,CASQLSLSGSFSYEQYF,TGTGCCAGTCAGCTGTCACTTAGCGGGAGTTTCAGCTACGAGCAGTACTTC
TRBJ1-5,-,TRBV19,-,CASSIGGQIMEPQHF,TGTGCCAGTAGTATAGGTGGACAAATCATGGAGCCCCAGCATTTT
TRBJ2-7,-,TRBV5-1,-,CASSLVAEMAFTYEQYF,TGCGCCAGCAGCTTGGTTGCCGAAATGGCATTCACCTACGAGCAGTACTTC
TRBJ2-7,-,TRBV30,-,CAWSGQLYEQYF,TGTGCCTGGAGTGGACAGCTCTACGAGCAGTACTTC
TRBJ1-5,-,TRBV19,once,CASSGAGWQPQHF,TGTGCCAGCTCGGGGGCCGGTTGGCAGCCCCAGCATTTT
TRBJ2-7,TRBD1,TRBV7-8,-,CASSLWDRGFGEQYF,TGTGCCAGCAGCTTATGGGACAGGGGGTTTGGCGAGCAGTACTTC
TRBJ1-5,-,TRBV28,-,CASSIPGSSNQPQHF,TGTGCCAGCAGCATTCCAGGGAGTAGCAATCAGCCCCAGCATTTT
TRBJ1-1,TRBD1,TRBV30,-,CAWSVHDRGRAFF,TGTGCCTGGAGTGTACACGACAGGGGAAGAGCTTTCTTT
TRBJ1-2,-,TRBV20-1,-,CSAWTSYGYTF,TGCAGTGCCTGGACATCCTATGGCTACACCTTC
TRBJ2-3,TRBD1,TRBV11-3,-,CASSSGTGGVTDTQYF,TGTGCCAGCAGCTCCGGGACAGGGGGGGTCACAGATACGCAGTATTTT
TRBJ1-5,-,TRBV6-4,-,CASSDPTNQPQHF,TGTGCCAGCAGTGACCCAACCAATCAGCCCCAGCATTTT
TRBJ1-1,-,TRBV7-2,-,CASSFTENTEAFF,TGTGCCAGCAGCTTCACGGAGAACACTGAAGCTTTCTTT
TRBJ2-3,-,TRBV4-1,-,CASSQMASPKSTDTQYF,TGCGCCAGCAGCCAAATGGCTTCCCCGAAGAGCACAGATACGCAGTATTTT
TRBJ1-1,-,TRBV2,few,CASLSSPANTEAFF,TGTGCCAGCCTCTCCTCCCCGGCGAACACTGAAGCTTTCTTT
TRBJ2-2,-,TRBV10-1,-,CASSVLNWDLYPGARAGELFF,TGCGCCAGCAGTGTCCTAAATTGGGACTTATATCCCGGGGCCCGGGCCGGGGAGCTGTTTTTT
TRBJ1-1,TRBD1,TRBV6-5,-,CASSWTGGTEAFF,TGTGCCAGCAGTTGGACAGGGGGCACTGAAGCTTTCTTT
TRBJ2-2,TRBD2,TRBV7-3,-,CASSLVAGGRTGELFF,TGTGCCAGCAGCTTGGTAGCGGGAGGGAGAACCGGGGAGCTGTTTTTT
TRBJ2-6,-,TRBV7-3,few,CASSFAGGSGANVLTF,TGTGCCAGCAGCTTCGCAGGCGGTTCCGGGGCCAACGTCCTGACTTTC
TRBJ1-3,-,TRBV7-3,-,CASSSGAPSGNTIYF,TGTGCCAGCAGCTCAGGGGCCCCCTCTGGAAACACCATATATTTT
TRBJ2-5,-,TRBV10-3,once,CAISPTGRAGETQYF,TGTGCCATCAGTCCCACAGGCCGCGCCGGGGAGACCCAGTACTTC